This T cell receptor beta chain is drawn from a study of T cells in Graves' hyperthyroidism and ophthalmopathy. Germline CDR1 is LGHDT and CDR2 is YNNKEL (reference sequence). The CDR3 is 14 residues long. TCR beta CDR3 region amplification was performed from RNA transcripts. Researchers ran a first-round RT-PCR on the TCR CDR3 using the HTBI primer set. MiXCR, applied by TCRdb to the multiplex PCR reads, yields one record per CDR3 protein. The data hold roughly 500,000 distinct CDR3 sequences, with 46% observed a single time. With regard to this clonotype: Sequence at one end of the junction differs from germline and may be a read error.

This sequence was found in an adult woman with Graves' disease, either hyperthyroidism or ophthalmopathy (not recorded which). This chain joins TRBV3-1 and TRBJ1-1; a weak D match, TRBD1 (5 bases). The material sequenced was peripheral blood or thyroid tissue (not recorded which). CDR3 region: CASSQGGSFTGAFF. The CDR3 DNA is TGTGCCAGCAGCCAAGGGGGCTCTTTCACTGGAGCTTTCTTT.